The clone carrying this TCR beta chain was seen only once. The antigen is unknown. Next came a second PCR, run for roughly 6 to 11 cycles, which used a sample-barcoded 5' primer along with a J-beta primer mix. MiXCR, run by TCRdb on the 5' RACE reads, gives a single entry per CDR3 protein. The sample includes about 800,000 distinct CDR3 sequences, 55% to 75% seen only once; the top ten take roughly 22%. The entry originates in a study of blood T cells in healthy people across ages. General observations from the study: Older individuals had lower TCR beta diversity per million T cells (the decline was roughly linear). Total diversity from one million sequenced T cells was likely underestimated.

Researchers collected 9.5 to 10 milliliters of peripheral blood from every single donor. Researchers report isolating at least 6.5 million PBMCs per sample. Germline V gives CDR1 SGHKS, CDR2 YYEKEE (reference sequence). This CDR3 has 13 residues. V lost 4 bases and J 8 bases, leaving 15 bases between the germline ends. The chain combines TRBV5-5 with TRBJ1-2; D gene unclear. The sample consisted of blood. The sequence derives from a man under 40 in good health. The chain's CDR3 is CASSTDVNEGYTF. CDR3 nucleotides: TGTGCCAGCAGCACGGACGTAAACGAGGGCTACACCTTC. Complete variable domain (other parts from reference TRBV5-5 and TRBJ1-2): DAGVTQSPTHLIKTRGQQVTLRCSPISGHKSVSWYQQVLGQGPQFIFQYYEKEERGRGNFPDRFSARQFPNYSSELNVNALLLGDSALYLCASSTDVNEGYTFGSGTRLTVV.